The 16 T cell receptor beta chains listed next were all sequenced from one sample in a study of cytomegalovirus exposure and HLA in healthy donors. TCRdb's copy holds only in-frame clones and misses some; the assay was immunoSEQ multiplex PCR. The sample shows 250,000 or so clones, about 86% of them seen only once. The sequencing sample was made of PBMCs. Receptors originate from a man younger than 35 in good health and CMV-seronegative.

This chain links TRBV4-3 with TRBJ2-2, with 9 bases fitting TRBD2. CDR1 and CDR2 from the germline V gene are LGHNA and YSLEER. The CDR3 runs 15 residues. V shed 1 base, J shed 3 bases, and the junction held 0 bases outside the gene matches. CDR3 protein: CASSQGLADTGELFF. The CDR3 DNA reads as TGCGCCAGCAGCCAAGGACTAGCGGACACCGGGGAGCTGTTTTTT.

The chain links TRBV7-9 to TRBJ2-7; 8 nucleotides agree with TRBD1. CDR1 and CDR2 from the germline V gene are SEHNR and FQNEAQ (reference sequence). The CDR3 loop spans 15 amino acids. The V and J ends lost 4 bases and 5 bases, in that order; junction bases with no gene match: 10. The chain's CDR3 is CASSSLLDRAHEQYF. The CDR3 DNA reads as TGTGCCAGCAGCTCCCTTCTGGACAGGGCCCACGAGCAGTACTTC.

This clone was observed a single time. The rearrangement joins TRBV19 to TRBJ2-7; D unclear. The CDR3 spans 16 residues. V was shortened by 5 bases and J by 6 bases, with 23 bases between the two germline ends. Germline V gives CDR1 LNHDA, CDR2 SQIVND (reference sequence). The CDR3 coding sequence is TGTGCCAGTAGTTCGGAAGGATTCAGGCTGACGAGCGAGCAGTACTTC. The encoded protein is CASSSEGFRLTSEQYF.

The CDR3 reads CASSLSPGQGYSPLHF. The DNA for the CDR3 is TGTGCCAGCAGTTTATCCCCGGGACAGGGCTATTCACCCCTCCACTTT. The chain has TRBV27 and TRBJ1-6, with 9 positions matching TRBD1. The ends lost 0 bases at V and 8 bases at J; junction bases unmatched: 5. CDR3 length equals 16 residues. Looked up from germline, CDR1 is MNHEY and CDR2 is SMNVEV (reference sequence).

The chain links TRBV7-6 to TRBJ2-1, with 8 bases lining up with TRBD2. The CDR3 totals 15 residues. Germline CDR1 and CDR2: SGHVS and FNYEAQ. The trim removed 2 bases at V and 7 bases at J, leaving 7 bases unmatched. In DNA form, the CDR3 reads TGTGCCAGCAGCTTACCGGGACTAGATCAAAATGAGCAGTTCTTC. Translation: CASSLPGLDQNEQFF.

Concerning this clone itself: Other DNA sequences in this specimen translate into the identical CDR3. J is TRBJ2-1 and V is TRBV5-1, with TRBD2 as a possible D gene (6 bases). Looked up from germline, CDR1 is SGHRS and CDR2 is YFSETQ. This CDR3 region has 15 residues. Trimming cost V 0 bases and J 0 bases, with 7 bases left between them. The CDR3 loop reads CASSLGDSSYNEQFF. Here the CDR3 DNA reads TGCGCCAGCAGCTTGGGGGACTCCTCCTACAATGAGCAGTTCTTC.

This chain uses TRBV6-6 with TRBJ2-7; D is perhaps TRBD1 (5 bases). Between the trimmed V and J ends, which lost 6 bases and 6 bases, there was a span of 15 bases. There are 13 residues in the CDR3. Germline CDR1 and CDR2: MNHNY and SVGAGI (reference sequence). The CDR3 DNA reads as TGTGCCAGCAGCCCTTCCAGGGTCGGCGAGCAGTACTTC. Translated, it gives CASSPSRVGEQYF.

The table lists this clone with a few counts. The DNA of the CDR3 is TGTGCCAGCAGCCCATGGACTAGCGCCTACGAGCAGTACTTC. It specifies CASSPWTSAYEQYF. The chain links TRBV7-8 to TRBJ2-7; 9 bases align to TRBD2. The germline V gene encodes CDR1 SGHVS and CDR2 FQNEAQ. Trimming cost V 5 bases and J 2 bases; bases outside gene matches: 4. The CDR3 spans 14 residues.

The rearrangement joins TRBV7-2 to TRBJ2-1; 7 positions match TRBD2. The V gene's germline CDR1 is SGHTA and CDR2 FQGNSA. The CDR3 consists of 13 residues. The V and J ends lost 3 bases and 6 bases, in that order; junction bases with no gene match: 2. The CDR3 coding sequence is TGTGCCAGCAGCTTCGGGACTACCAATGAGCAGTTCTTC. Protein product: CASSFGTTNEQFF.

The genes are TRBV5-1 and TRBJ2-1; 10 bases match TRBD2. The CDR3 has 19 residues. V was pared by 3 bases and J by 9 bases, with 21 bases of the junction left unmatched. Per germline, CDR1 SGHRS and CDR2 YFSETQ. The CDR3 sequence is CASSSKKLAGVLSSSEQFF. CDR3 in DNA: TGCGCCAGCAGCTCGAAGAAGCTAGCGGGAGTCTTATCCTCCAGTGAGCAGTTCTTC.

The rearrangement joins TRBV9 to TRBJ1-4; D not resolved. Germline CDR1 is SGDLS and CDR2 is YYNGEE. This CDR3 has 12 amino acids. V lost 4 bases and J lost 7, with 8 bases in between. For the CDR3, the DNA is TGTGCCAGCAGCCCTAACAGTGAAAAACTGTTTTTT. It encodes CASSPNSEKLFF.

This rearrangement joins TRBV5-1 to TRBJ2-5; TRBD2 aligns across 9 bases. This CDR3 comprises 16 residues. V lost 5 bases to trimming and J lost 5 bases; unmatched junction nucleotides: 13. Germline CDR1 is SGHRS and CDR2 is YFSETQ. The CDR3 nucleotides read TGCGCCAGCAGGCGATGGGCGGGGGGGCCGAGGGAGACCCAGTACTTC. It is translated as CASRRWAGGPRETQYF.

The chain combines TRBV5-1 with TRBJ1-4; 10 bases align to TRBD1. Germline V lookup: CDR1 SGHRS, CDR2 YFSETQ. The CDR3 runs 14 residues. V shed 2 bases and J 8 bases; nucleotides not matched to a gene: 3. As DNA, the CDR3 is TGCGCCAGCAGCTTAGGACAGGGGGTCGAAAAACTGTTTTTT. It codes for CASSLGQGVEKLFF.

This chain joins TRBV7-2 and TRBJ2-7; the match to TRBD2 covers 8 bases. The J segment lost 0 bases and the V segment lost 5 bases, leaving 6 bases of the junction unmatched. CDR3 length: 15 residues. Germline V CDR1 and CDR2: SGHTA, FQGNSA. CDR3 nucleotides: TGTGCCAGCAGCCCTAGCGGGCTCCTCTCCTACGAGCAGTACTTC. This encodes CASSPSGLLSYEQYF.

The chain is built from TRBV6-1 and TRBJ2-7; no definite D call. CDR1 is MNHNS, CDR2 SASEGT, per germline. Trimming pared 4 bases from V and 4 bases from J, leaving 5 bases between. CDR3 length: 11 amino acids. The CDR3 DNA sequence: TGTGCCAGCAGTGCCCCTTACGAGCAGTACTTC. Protein sequence: CASSAPYEQYF.

The chain uses TRBV29-1 and TRBJ2-1, with a possible D match to TRBD2 (6 bases). V was shortened by 2 bases and J by 1 base, with 6 bases between the two germline ends. CDR1 is SQVTM, CDR2 ANQGSEA, per germline. CDR3 size: 13 residues. The CDR3 is CSVELASYNEQFF. The DNA of the CDR3 is TGCAGCGTTGAACTAGCGTCCTACAATGAGCAGTTCTTC.